This T cell receptor (beta chain) was recovered during a study of blood T cell repertoires in COVID-19. Study-wide background: Acute-phase and convalescent COVID-19 samples originated in the United States, Italy and Spain. PBMCs, B-cell-depleted T cells, or T cells provided the cDNA or gDNA that made up the material.

Authors' data handling: Scientists estimated how many nucleated cells there were by amplifying reference gene primers. The protocol was immunoSEQ multiplex PCR, while the TCRdb copy is restricted to in-frame clones and leaves out a portion. The V and J calls and the clone size are those of that table, but D and trimming were determined from the DNA. The table records a few hundred thousand clones, over 65% of them present only once. Trimming removed 3 bases from V and 1 base from J; junction bases left unmatched: 10. CDR3 length equals 16 residues. Germline V gene data show CDR1 as DFQATT and CDR2 as SNEGSKA (reference sequence).

V gene TRBV20-1 combines with J gene TRBJ2-5, with 8 nucleotides matching TRBD2. Sample: peripheral blood. This TCR was recovered from a woman at least 80 years old with acute or convalescent COVID-19. The CDR3 nucleotides read TGCAGTGCTAGTGAAGGAAGCGGGGGCTTCCAAGAGACCCAGTACTTC. Translating it yields CSASEGSGGFQETQYF.